The 25 T cell receptor beta chains below come from one sample, sequenced in a study of blood T cell repertoires in COVID-19. The method was immunoSEQ multiplex PCR; TCRdb's version includes in-frame clones alone and lacks a portion of them. The sample includes a few hundred thousand clones, 80% of them seen just once. Sequencing was performed on PBMCs or T cells enriched from blood (not recorded which). Receptors originate from a woman aged 35 to 49 with acute COVID-19.

The chain employs TRBV19 and TRBJ2-7; a weak D match, TRBD1 (5 bases). The ends were cut back, 3 bases at V and 3 bases at J, with 12 bases in the middle. This CDR3 has 14 residues. Germline CDR1 is LNHDA and CDR2 is SQIVND (reference sequence). This chain's CDR3 is CASSIQGPFYEQYF. CDR3 bases: TGTGCCAGTAGTATTCAGGGCCCCTTCTACGAGCAGTACTTC. Variable domain in full (rest from reference TRBV19 and TRBJ2-7): DGGITQSPKYLFRKEGQNVTLSCEQNLNHDAMYWYRQDPGQGLRLIYYSQIVNDFQKGDIAEGYSVSREKKESFPLTVTSAQKNPTAFYLCASSIQGPFYEQYFGPGTRLTVT.

The rearrangement joins TRBV5-1 to TRBJ1-2; perhaps TRBD1 as D (5 bases). Trimming pared 2 bases from V and 8 bases from J, leaving 19 bases between. CDR1 SGHRS and CDR2 YFSETQ come from the germline V gene. The CDR3 runs to 15 residues. CDR3 nucleotides: TGCGCCAGCAGCTTCCGGGACTGGCTCAATAACGGCTACACCTTC. Protein product: CASSFRDWLNNGYTF.

The chain has TRBV18 and TRBJ1-3, with TRBD1 identical over 9 bases. With V trimmed by 5 bases and J by 4 bases, 9 bases remained unmatched. CDR3 length: 16 amino acids. Per germline, CDR1 KGHSH and CDR2 LQKENI. The CDR3 region has the DNA TGTGCCAGCTCAACAACGATACAGGGGGCAGGAAACACCATATATTTT. Its protein product is CASSTTIQGAGNTIYF.

This clone has a single count. The V gene is TRBV6-5, the J gene TRBJ1-5; 11 bases fit TRBD1. The V gene's germline CDR1 is MNHEY and CDR2 SVGAGI. The V gene end was trimmed by 10 bases and the J gene end by 0 bases; junction bases not matched to a gene: 5. The CDR3 is 15 amino acids. CDR3 DNA sequence: TGTGCCAATGGACAGGGGGCGGATAGCAATCAGCCCCAGCATTTT. Its protein product is CANGQGADSNQPQHF.

V is TRBV10-1 and J is TRBJ2-5; the match to TRBD1 covers 9 bases. Germline V CDR1 and CDR2: WNHNN, SYGVQD (reference sequence). The CDR3 spans 15 residues. V lost 4 bases to trimming and J lost 1 base; unmatched junction nucleotides: 4. DNA for the CDR3: TGCGCCAGCAGTGGAGGACAGGGGACCCAAGAGACCCAGTACTTC. It encodes CASSGGQGTQETQYF.

This clone was seen a handful of times. CDR3 residues: CASSLEGGGEASYEQYF. CDR3 bases: TGTGCCAGCAGCTTAGAGGGAGGGGGGGAGGCCTCCTACGAGCAGTACTTC. J is TRBJ2-7 and V is TRBV7-6; possible D gene TRBD2, 7 bases. Between the trimmed V and J ends, which lost 1 base and 0 bases, there was a span of 16 bases. Germline CDR1 SGHVS, CDR2 FNYEAQ. This CDR3 has 17 amino acids.

The genes are TRBV30 and TRBJ2-7, with D perhaps matching TRBD2 (6 bases). The CDR3 loop spans 14 amino acids. Germline V gene sequence: CDR1 GTSNPN, CDR2 SVGIG (reference sequence). Trimming shortened V by 3 bases and J by 3 bases, and 15 bases separated the two germline ends. The CDR3 DNA follows: TGTGCCTGGAGCAGGGACGGAGGGTTCTACGAGCAGTACTTC. It yields the protein CAWSRDGGFYEQYF.

This sequence joins TRBV29-1 and TRBJ1-2, with TRBD1 matching 8 bases. V gave up 6 bases and J gave up 4 bases; unmatched junction bases: 7. The CDR3 covers 13 residues. Germline V CDR1 and CDR2: SQVTM, ANQGSEA. CDR3: CSVFAGGPYGYTF. CDR3 DNA sequence: TGCAGCGTGTTCGCAGGGGGCCCCTATGGCTACACCTTC. Combining the CDR3 with reference TRBV29-1 and TRBJ1-2 gives the whole variable domain SAVISQKPSRDICQRGTSLTIQCQVDSQVTMMFWYRQQPGQSLTLIATANQGSEATYESGFVIDKFPISRPNLTFSTLTVSNMSPEDSSIYLCSVFAGGPYGYTFGSGTRLTVV.

This clone has more than one count but fewer than ten. The chain employs TRBV5-8 and TRBJ2-3; 8 bases are shared with TRBD2. The V and J ends lost 1 base and 0 bases, in that order; junction bases with no gene match: 10. CDR3 length: 18 residues. CDR1 SGHTS and CDR2 YDEGEE come from the germline V gene. This CDR3 reads CASSLRRGGRTSTDTQYF. Written as DNA, the CDR3 is TGTGCCAGCAGCTTGCGACGGGGGGGACGAACGAGCACAGATACGCAGTATTTT.

In its sample, this clone was seen a few times. The chain joins TRBV7-8 to TRBJ1-1; no clear D gene. The CDR3 consists of 12 residues. Trimming pared 7 bases from V and 1 base from J, leaving 7 bases between. Germline CDR1 and CDR2: SGHVS and FQNEAQ. CDR3 coding DNA: TGTGCCAGCACCCCGGGGAACACTGAAGCTTTCTTT. It encodes CASTPGNTEAFF. Filled out from reference TRBV7-8 and TRBJ1-1, the complete variable domain reads GAGVSQSPRYKVAKRGQDVALRCDPISGHVSLFWYQQALGQGPEFLTYFQNEAQLDKSGLPSDRFFAERPEGSVSTLKIQRTQQEDSAVYLCASTPGNTEAFFGQGTRLTVV.

The chain has TRBV19 and TRBJ1-2; possible D gene TRBD1, 5 bases. Germline assignment: CDR1 LNHDA and CDR2 SQIVND (reference sequence). The CDR3 sequence is 12 residues long. The V end lost 9 bases, the J end lost 4 bases, and 12 bases lay between the germline ends. The CDR3 is CASSGDGYGYTF. CDR3 bases: TGTGCCAGCAGCGGGGACGGCTATGGCTACACCTTC.

About this clone: This sample also contains other DNA sequences that code for the same CDR3. This chain connects TRBV2 to TRBJ1-5; 9 nucleotides agree with TRBD1. After removal of 4 bases from V and 5 bases from J, the junction contained 3 bases not matched to a gene. Germline V lookup: CDR1 SNHLY, CDR2 FYNNEI. This CDR3 contains 14 residues. DNA for the CDR3: TGTGCCAGCAGTGTTTGGACAGGGGATCAGCCCCAGCATTTT. It is translated as CASSVWTGDQPQHF.

The rearrangement uses TRBV6-5 and TRBJ1-2, with no clear D. Germline assignment: CDR1 MNHEY and CDR2 SVGAGI. The CDR3 has 13 residues. Trimming pared 11 bases from V and 2 bases from J, leaving 15 bases between. The CDR3 DNA is TGTGCCGGCAAGCATCCGCTAAACTATGGCTACACCTTC. Translation: CAGKHPLNYGYTF.

The genes are TRBV28 and TRBJ1-2; D may be TRBD1 (6 bases). CDR3 length: 15 residues. V lost 4 bases and J 4 bases, leaving 16 bases between the germline ends. Germline V gene data show CDR1 as MDHEN and CDR2 as SYDVKM. The CDR3 DNA follows: TGTGCCAGCAGTTCAGGGGCGAGCCCTGGCTATGGCTACACCTTC. As protein: CASSSGASPGYGYTF.

The J gene is TRBJ2-1, the V gene TRBV9; 7 bases are a match to TRBD2. The length of the CDR3 is 18 residues. J gave up 0 bases and V 4 bases, and 13 bases lay outside the gene matches. From germline, CDR1 is SGDLS and CDR2 YYNGEE. CDR3 nucleotide sequence: TGTGCCAGCAGCTCCTCTCGGCCGGGGGGAAGCTCCTACAATGAGCAGTTCTTC. Amino acids: CASSSSRPGGSSYNEQFF.

The chain couples TRBV7-8 to TRBJ2-1; D possibly corresponds to TRBD1 (5 bases). The V end lost 1 base, the J end lost 0 bases, and 10 bases lay between the germline ends. CDR3 length equals 16 residues. The germline gives CDR1 SGHVS, CDR2 FQNEAQ. CDR3 residues: CASSLDSGRSYNEQFF. The CDR3 coding sequence is TGTGCCAGCAGCTTAGATTCAGGGCGCTCCTACAATGAGCAGTTCTTC.

The rearrangement uses TRBV11-3 and TRBJ2-3; possible D gene TRBD1, 5 bases. Trimming took off 1 base at V and 4 bases at J, with 9 bases between the two ends. The CDR3 is 14 amino acids. CDR1 is SGHNT, CDR2 YENEEA, per germline. The CDR3 coding sequence is TGTGCCAGCAGCTTAGGCAGGGCTGCAGATACGCAGTATTTT. Its translation: CASSLGRAADTQYF.

The J gene is TRBJ1-2, the V gene TRBV5-8; 7 nucleotides line up with TRBD1. The germline V gene has CDR1 SGHTS and CDR2 YDEGEE. The CDR3 runs to 14 residues. The ends lost 0 bases at V and 7 bases at J; junction bases unmatched: 6. The CDR3, as DNA: TGTGCCAGCAGCTTGGAGAGACAGGGACGTGGCTACACCTTC. Translating gives CASSLERQGRGYTF. The full variable domain, rest sourced from reference TRBV5-8 and TRBJ1-2, is EAGVTQSPTHLIKTRGQQATLRCSPISGHTSVYWYQQALGLGLQFLLWYDEGEERNRGNFPPRFSGRQFPNYSSELNVNALELEDSALYLCASSLERQGRGYTFGSGTRLTVV.

The sample holds a few counts of this clone. This rearrangement joins TRBV7-3 to TRBJ2-1; a weak D match, TRBD2 (5 bases). Germline CDR1 and CDR2: SGHTA and FQGTGA. V lost 1 base, J lost 7 bases, and 14 bases lay in between. The CDR3 has 15 residues. In nucleotides, the CDR3 is TGTGCCAGCAGCTTAAGAGGAGCGGACCGAAATGAGCAGTTCTTC. Protein: CASSLRGADRNEQFF. Full variable domain (missing parts from reference TRBV7-3 and TRBJ2-1): GAGVSQTPSNKVTEKGKYVELRCDPISGHTALYWYRQSLGQGPEFLIYFQGTGAADDSGLPNDRFFAVRPEGSVSTLKIQRTERGDSAVYLCASSLRGADRNEQFFGPGTRLTVL.

The CDR3 region is CATSRDKGFREQYF. CDR3 sequence (DNA): TGTGCCACCAGCAGAGATAAGGGGTTCCGGGAGCAGTACTTC. The V call is TRBV15, the J call TRBJ2-7, with D tentatively TRBD1 (5 bases). CDR3 length equals 14 residues. The V gene's germline CDR1 is LNHNV and CDR2 YYDKDF (reference sequence). The V and J ends lost 0 bases and 7 bases respectively, with 13 bases between them. Full variable domain (remainder filled in from reference TRBV15 and TRBJ2-7): DAMVIQNPRYQVTQFGKPVTLSCSQTLNHNVMYWYQQKSSQAPKLLFHYYDKDFNNEADTPDNFQSRRPNTSFCFLDIRSPGLGDTAMYLCATSRDKGFREQYFGPGTRLTVT.

The chain links TRBV25-1 to TRBJ2-2; the D gene is possibly TRBD1 (5 bases). Germline V lookup: CDR1 MGHDK, CDR2 SYGVNS. Trimming stripped 0 bases from V and 5 bases from J, with 13 bases between. This CDR3 is 16 amino acids long. Written as DNA, the CDR3 is TGTGCCAGCAGTGAATATGGGCAGGGCTGGACCGGGGAGCTGTTTTTT. Amino acids: CASSEYGQGWTGELFF.

This chain joins TRBV28 and TRBJ2-3; 7 bases align to TRBD1. The CDR3 has 16 amino acids. V shed 7 bases and J 0 bases; nucleotides not matched to a gene: 10. In germline, CDR1 is MDHEN, CDR2 SYDVKM. The CDR3 nucleotides are TGTGCCAGCACCCCATCCGGGACAGCTAGCACAGATACGCAGTATTTT. Its protein product is CASTPSGTASTDTQYF.

The chain recombines TRBV14 with TRBJ1-6, with unresolved D. Trimming left V 5 bases short and J 9 bases short, with 11 bases between. Germline CDR1 SGHDN, CDR2 FVKESK. This CDR3 is built from 13 residues. The CDR3 loop is CASSEGQISPLHF. The CDR3 DNA reads as TGTGCCAGCAGCGAGGGCCAGATTTCACCCCTCCACTTT.

This clone was counted between two and nine times. This chain connects TRBV13 to TRBJ2-4; D perhaps matches TRBD1 (6 bases). The CDR3 has 14 residues. Trimming shortened V by 8 bases and J by 7 bases, and 18 bases separated the two germline ends. Germline-derived CDR1 and CDR2 are PRHDT and FYEKMQ (reference sequence). CDR3 protein: CASSRGSRLNIQYF. The CDR3 DNA reads TGTGCCAGCTCCAGGGGATCAAGGTTGAACATTCAGTACTTC. Drawing the rest from reference TRBV13 and TRBJ2-4, the complete variable domain is AAGVIQSPRHLIKEKRETATLKCYPIPRHDTVYWYQQGPGQDPQFLISFYEKMQSDKGSIPDRFSAQQFSDYHSELNMSSLELGDSALYFCASSRGSRLNIQYFGAGTRLSVL.

J is TRBJ1-5 and V is TRBV7-2; D is perhaps TRBD1 (6 bases). Trimming took 5 bases from V and 4 from J, leaving 12 bases between them. Per the germline V gene, CDR1 is SGHTA and CDR2 is FQGNSA. The CDR3 contains 14 residues. The CDR3 loop reads CASSVGQMNQPQHF. The CDR3 DNA follows: TGTGCCAGCAGCGTTGGACAGATGAATCAGCCCCAGCATTTT. The full variable domain, completed using reference TRBV7-2 and TRBJ1-5, is GAGVSQSPSNKVTEKGKDVELRCDPISGHTALYWYRQSLGQGLEFLIYFQGNSAPDKSGLPSDRFSAERTGGSVSTLTIQRTQQEDSAVYLCASSVGQMNQPQHFGDGTRLSIL.